A selection of T cell receptor beta chains follows, all from one sample in a study of regulatory T cells in long-lasting Graves disease. TCRdb reanalysed the multiplex PCR reads using MiXCR and keeps one entry per CDR3 protein. In the table there are fewer than 550,000 distinct CDR3 sequences, around a fifth of which are singletons. The material was peripheral blood mononuclear cells (PBMCs), obtained when the disease was refractory, from a patient treated with antithyroid drugs. The receptors derive from a female donor with Graves disease. The conserved cysteine and the conserved F or W are not part of the CDR3 here.

J | V | CDR3
TRBJ2-7 | TRBV6-2/TRBV6-3 | ASSYLPGTGTPEQY
TRBJ2-3 | TRBV6-2/TRBV6-3 | ASSRTTDTQY
TRBJ2-7 | TRBV5-1 | ASSLVGGVVSEQY
TRBJ1-2 | TRBV28 | ASSQPGGYGYT
TRBJ2-1 | TRBV28 | ASSRNPGQREQF
TRBJ2-7 | TRBV11-3 | ASSSMGQASYEQY
TRBJ2-5 | TRBV2 | ASSEQGETQY
TRBJ1-2 | TRBV12-3/TRBV12-4 | ASSLGPNYGYT
TRBJ1-5 | TRBV30 | AWSSPSNQPQH
TRBJ2-5 | TRBV7-3 | ASSRDSHQETQY
TRBJ2-1 | TRBV20-1 | SAWDSSYNEQF
TRBJ2-3 | TRBV2 | ASSENIVSPSTDTQY
TRBJ1-6 | TRBV7-8 | ASSPRGMDSPLH